Listed below are T cell receptor beta chains from one sample, sequenced in a study of cytomegalovirus exposure and HLA in healthy donors. Using immunoSEQ multiplex PCR, the repertoire was profiled, and TCRdb retains in-frame clones only, with some absent. The sample includes 84,000 or so clones, 62% of them seen just once. Specimen: PBMCs. These receptors were collected from a young woman in good health and CMV-seropositive. CDR3s include the opening cysteine and the closing phenylalanine or tryptophan. Each record gives: CDR3 DNA, CDR3 protein, J gene, V gene, clone size, D gene. A D gene is named only where the DNA matches it firmly. Only some rows state a clone size, as once, few, many or a class for expanded clones.

TGTGCCAGCAGCCCCGAACCGACTAGCGCCGATACGCAGTATTTT,CASSPEPTSADTQYF,TRBJ2-3,TRBV5-6,once,TRBD2
TGTGCCAGCACTAAACTAGGGACAGCTCTTAACACTGAAGCTTTCTTT,CASTKLGTALNTEAFF,TRBJ1-1,TRBV7-2,few,TRBD1
TGCGCCAGCAGCCTGCCGGACAAGAATGAGCAGTTCTTC,CASSLPDKNEQFF,TRBJ2-1,TRBV5-1,NA,NA
TGTGCCAGCAGCTTGGGGGGTGGAGGGCAGTACGAGCAGTACTTC,CASSLGGGGQYEQYF,TRBJ2-7,TRBV5-5,NA,NA
TGTGCCAGCAGCCAAACAGGTGGGAACTACGAGCAGTACTTC,CASSQTGGNYEQYF,TRBJ2-7,TRBV7-2,NA,NA
TGTGCCAGCAGCTTAGTGGTAACAGGACTGAACACTGAAGCTTTCTTT,CASSLVVTGLNTEAFF,TRBJ1-1,TRBV11-2,NA,NA
TGTGCCAGCAGCGCCCGGGACAGGGTTACACTCTATGGCTACACCTTC,CASSARDRVTLYGYTF,TRBJ1-2,TRBV9,NA,TRBD1
TGTGCCAGCAGCCAACTGGACAGGGGCGTCTATGGCTACACCTTC,CASSQLDRGVYGYTF,TRBJ1-2,TRBV6-6,NA,TRBD1
TGTGCCAGCAGCCAAGGCTTCGGGGACTGGACCTACGAGCAGTACTTC,CASSQGFGDWTYEQYF,TRBJ2-7,TRBV14,NA,NA
TGCGCCAGCAGTCCCCCGAGCTCCTACGAGCAGTACTTC,CASSPPSSYEQYF,TRBJ2-7,TRBV10-1,many,NA
TGTGCCTGGAGGGGCGGGCCAGGCAAGGGGGATAGCACAGATACGCAGTATTTT,CAWRGGPGKGDSTDTQYF,TRBJ2-3,TRBV30,NA,NA
TGTGCCAGCAGCTTACGCAGTAACTATGGCTACACCTTC,CASSLRSNYGYTF,TRBJ1-2,TRBV13,NA,NA
TGTGCCACCAGCAGGGACAGGGGGCAGGAGACCCAGTACTTC,CATSRDRGQETQYF,TRBJ2-5,TRBV15,NA,TRBD1
TGCGCCAGCAGCCTACAGCGGGGGTCCTGGGATGAGCAGTTCTTC,CASSLQRGSWDEQFF,TRBJ2-1,TRBV5-1,NA,TRBD2
TGCGCCAGCAGAGATGGACTAGCGGAGGAGGCCCAGTACTTC,CASRDGLAEEAQYF,TRBJ2-5,TRBV5-1,once,TRBD2
TGCGCCAGCAGCTTAGGGGGGGGGAGCACAGATACGCAGTATTTT,CASSLGGGSTDTQYF,TRBJ2-3,TRBV5-1,few,NA
TGTGCCAGCAGTGAAGACAGGGAAGGTACGCAGTATTTT,CASSEDREGTQYF,TRBJ2-3,TRBV2,NA,NA
TGTGCCAGTAGTATTGGACAGGGGTCCTACGAGCAGTACTTC,CASSIGQGSYEQYF,TRBJ2-7,TRBV19,NA,TRBD1
TGTGCCAGCAGTACCCCAGGAGGCCCGACAGATACGCAGTATTTT,CASSTPGGPTDTQYF,TRBJ2-3,TRBV28,NA,NA
TGTGCCAGCTCACCAAGGACAGGTGTATCTAACTATGGCTACACCTTC,CASSPRTGVSNYGYTF,TRBJ1-2,TRBV18,NA,TRBD1
TGTGCCAGCAGAATAGCGGGGACCACAGATACGCAGTATTTT,CASRIAGTTDTQYF,TRBJ2-3,TRBV7-9,NA,TRBD2
TGCAGCGTTGAAATAGTCAGGCTACCTTTCTTT,CSVEIVRLPFF,TRBJ1-1,TRBV29-1,NA,NA
TGCGCCAGCAGCCAAGACAGAGGAGAAGCTTTCTTT,CASSQDRGEAFF,TRBJ1-1,TRBV4-3,few,NA
TGTGCCAGCAGCTTAGGGGCCCTTCCGTATTCCTACGAGCAGTACTTC,CASSLGALPYSYEQYF,TRBJ2-7,TRBV7-8,NA,NA
TGTGCCAGCAGCCCTCATCGGCTTACCGAGGCAGATACGCAGTATTTT,CASSPHRLTEADTQYF,TRBJ2-3,TRBV7-9,NA,NA
TGTGCCAGTAGTAATGGCCTAAATCTAGCGAGCGGGGAGCTGTTTTTT,CASSNGLNLASGELFF,TRBJ2-2,TRBV19,NA,NA
TGTGCCAGCAGGGTTGAGGGTAACTATGGCTACACCTTC,CASRVEGNYGYTF,TRBJ1-2,TRBV6-1,NA,NA
TGTGCCAGCCAGAGAGGAGGCAACACTGAAGCTTTCTTT,CASQRGGNTEAFF,TRBJ1-1,TRBV19,few,NA
TGTGCCAGCAGCTTCCAACAGCCCCAGCATTTT,CASSFQQPQHF,TRBJ1-5,TRBV5-8,NA,NA
TGTGCCAGCAGCGCTTACCACGGAGCTTTCTTT,CASSAYHGAFF,TRBJ1-1,TRBV9,NA,NA
TGCGCCAGCAGCCCTTACCGGACAGTTTTCTATGGCTACCCCTTC,CASSPYRTVFYGYPF,TRBJ1-2,TRBV4-3,once,NA